This TCR beta chain was captured by sequencing in a study of cytomegalovirus exposure and HLA in healthy donors. The PCR contained 60 Vbeta and 13 Jbeta primers. The assay was immunoSEQ multiplex PCR, and TCRdb's table has in-frame clones only and misses some. The sample records tens of thousands of clones, approximately 90% being singletons. This CDR3 has 14 amino acids. V dropped 7 bases and J dropped 0 bases, with 13 bases sitting between them. Germline CDR1 and CDR2: MNHEY and SVGAGI. The clonotype was recovered from a man between 18 and 35 years old in good health and CMV-seronegative. V gene TRBV6-5 combines with J gene TRBJ2-7; D gene ambiguous. Sequenced material: PBMCs. The CDR3 DNA reads as TGTGCCAGCATACGTTCCGGTAGCTCCTACGAGCAGTACTTC. As protein: CASIRSGSSYEQYF.